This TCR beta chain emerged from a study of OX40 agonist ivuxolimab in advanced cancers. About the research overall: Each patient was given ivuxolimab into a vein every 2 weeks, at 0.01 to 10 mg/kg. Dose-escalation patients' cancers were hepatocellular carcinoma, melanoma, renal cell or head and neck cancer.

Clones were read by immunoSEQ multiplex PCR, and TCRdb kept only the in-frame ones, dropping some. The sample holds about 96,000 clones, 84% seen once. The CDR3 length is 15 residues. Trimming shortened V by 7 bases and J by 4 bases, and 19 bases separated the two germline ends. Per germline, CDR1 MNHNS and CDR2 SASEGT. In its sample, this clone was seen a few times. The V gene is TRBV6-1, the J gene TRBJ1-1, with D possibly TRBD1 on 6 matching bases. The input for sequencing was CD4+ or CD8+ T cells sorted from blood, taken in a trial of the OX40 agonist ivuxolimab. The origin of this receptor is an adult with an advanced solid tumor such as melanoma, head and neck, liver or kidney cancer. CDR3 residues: CASNAGERAGTEAFF. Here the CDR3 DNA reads TGTGCCAGCAATGCAGGGGAGAGGGCGGGCACTGAAGCTTTCTTT.